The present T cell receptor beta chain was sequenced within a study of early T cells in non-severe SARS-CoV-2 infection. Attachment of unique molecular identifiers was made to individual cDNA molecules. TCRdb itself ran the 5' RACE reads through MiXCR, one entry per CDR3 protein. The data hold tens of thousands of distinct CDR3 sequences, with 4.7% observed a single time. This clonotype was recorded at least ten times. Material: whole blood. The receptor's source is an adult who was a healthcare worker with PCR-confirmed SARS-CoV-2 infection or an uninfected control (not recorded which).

This chain's CDR3 is CASSPGLAGGTGELFF. CDR3 DNA: TGTGCCAGCAGCCCGGGACTAGCGGGGGGCACCGGGGAGCTGTTTTTT. J is TRBJ2-2 and V is TRBV11-2; 15 bases map to TRBD2. CDR1 SGHAT and CDR2 FQNNGV come from the germline V gene. This CDR3 contains 16 residues. J lost 4 bases, V lost 5 bases, and 2 bases had no gene match.